Shown below are 15 T cell receptor beta chains from a single sample sequenced in a study of blood T cell repertoires in COVID-19. The assay was immunoSEQ multiplex PCR, and TCRdb's table has in-frame clones only and misses some. This table holds approximately 70,000 clones, about 89% found once. The sample comprised peripheral blood. The receptors were sampled from a woman aged 60-75 years with acute or convalescent COVID-19.

V is TRBV5-1 and J is TRBJ2-1, with 14 bases fitting TRBD2. V shed 4 bases and J 7 bases; nucleotides not matched to a gene: 13. Germline V CDR1 and CDR2: SGHRS, YFSETQ. The CDR3 contains 18 residues. CDR3 bases: TGCGCCAGCAGCGCGACTAGCGGGGGGGCGGGTTTCAAAAATGAGCAGTTCTTC. Encoded protein: CASSATSGGAGFKNEQFF.

V usage is TRBV25-1 and J usage is TRBJ2-5; D is possibly TRBD1 (5 bases). The CDR3 totals 13 residues. Between the trimmed V and J ends, which lost 4 bases and 5 bases, there was a span of 11 bases. Per the germline V gene, CDR1 is MGHDK and CDR2 is SYGVNS. This CDR3 reads CASSAQGTETQYF. In nucleotides, the CDR3 is TGTGCCAGCAGTGCCCAGGGTACGGAGACCCAGTACTTC.

The chain is built from TRBV2 and TRBJ2-3; 13 nucleotides match TRBD2. CDR1 is SNHLY and CDR2 is FYNNEI in the germline V gene. With 6 bases clipped from V and 2 bases from J, the junction kept 5 bases outside the gene matches. The CDR3 spans 16 residues. For the CDR3, the DNA is TGTGCCAGCAGAGCGGGACTAGCGGGGAACACAGATACGCAGTATTTT. Protein sequence: CASRAGLAGNTDTQYF. Looking up the rest from reference TRBV2 and TRBJ2-3 gives the full variable domain: EPEVTQTPSHQVTQMGQEVILRCVPISNHLYFYWYRQILGQKVEFLVSFYNNEISEKSEIFDDQFSVERPDGSNFTLKIRSTKLEDSAMYFCASRAGLAGNTDTQYFGPGTRLTVL.

The chain employs TRBV2 and TRBJ2-3, with 8 bases fitting TRBD2. V lost 3 bases, J lost 4 bases, and 6 bases stayed unmatched. The CDR3 contains 15 residues. The V gene's germline CDR1 is SNHLY and CDR2 FYNNEI. The CDR3 spells CASSEVGGGPDTQYF. The CDR3 region has the DNA TGTGCCAGCAGTGAGGTGGGCGGGGGGCCAGATACGCAGTATTTT.

The genes are TRBV10-3 and TRBJ2-5; D may be TRBD2 (6 bases). From germline, CDR1 is ENHRY and CDR2 SYGVKD. With 5 bases removed from V and 1 base from J, the gap between germline ends came to 14 bases. This CDR3 is built from 15 residues. The CDR3 is CAISPFGGAQETQYF. The DNA for the CDR3 is TGTGCCATCAGTCCCTTTGGCGGGGCCCAAGAGACCCAGTACTTC.

The chain links TRBV7-9 to TRBJ1-6; 7 bases align to TRBD1. There are 15 residues in the CDR3. Germline assignment: CDR1 SEHNR and CDR2 FQNEAQ (reference sequence). The junction had 8 bases not matched to a gene; V was cut back by 5 bases and J by 7 bases. The CDR3 coding sequence is TGTGCCAGCAGCCTGGCGGGACAGCGAAATTCACCCCTCCACTTT. Protein: CASSLAGQRNSPLHF.

In its sample, this clone was seen a few times. The CDR3 spells CAISESSGATSSYEQYF. The CDR3 bases are TGTGCCATCAGTGAGTCTAGCGGGGCGACAAGCTCCTACGAGCAGTACTTC. This chain connects TRBV10-3 to TRBJ2-7; 8 positions agree with TRBD2. Germline V gene lookup returns CDR1 ENHRY and CDR2 SYGVKD. V was clipped by 0 bases and J by 0 bases; unmatched bases: 7. The CDR3 has 17 residues.

The chain joins TRBV3-1 (or the pseudogene TRBV3-2) to TRBJ2-3; 9 positions match TRBD2. Germline V lookup: CDR1 LGHDT, CDR2 YNNKEL (reference sequence). This CDR3 has 17 residues. V gave up 0 bases and J gave up 4 bases; unmatched junction bases: 8. In DNA form, the CDR3 reads TGTGCCAGCAGCCAAGATGCGGCGGGGGGGCCCCCAGATACGCAGTATTTT. Its protein product is CASSQDAAGGPPDTQYF.

The CDR3 DNA reads TGTGCCACCACAGCGGGCAACCAAGAGACCCAGTACTTC. This codes for CATTAGNQETQYF. The chain employs TRBV18 and TRBJ2-5, with a weak D call TRBD2 (6 bases). The CDR3 covers 13 residues. Trimming took off 10 bases at V and 0 bases at J, with 12 bases between the two ends. Germline assignment: CDR1 KGHSH and CDR2 LQKENI. The full variable domain, with the rest looked up from reference TRBV18 and TRBJ2-5, is NAGVMQNPRHLVRRRGQEARLRCSPMKGHSHVYWYRQLPEEGLKFMVYLQKENIIDESGMPKERFSAEFPKEGPSILRIQQVVRGDSAAYFCATTAGNQETQYFGPGTRLLVL.

The genes are TRBV6-5 and TRBJ1-1; D gene ambiguous. CDR3 length: 15 residues. CDR1 MNHEY and CDR2 SVGAGI come from the germline V gene. V was cut by 0 bases and J by 0 bases, with 8 bases left in between. The CDR3 protein is CASSYSNRMNTEAFF. The CDR3 nucleotides are TGTGCCAGCAGTTACTCGAACAGAATGAACACTGAAGCTTTCTTT.

Here the CDR3 DNA reads TGCGCCAGCAGCTTGTCACAGGGGGCTGGGAAGACCCAGTACTTC. Amino acid sequence: CASSLSQGAGKTQYF. This chain links TRBV5-1 with TRBJ2-5; the match to TRBD1 covers 9 bases. V trimming: 1 base; J trimming: 6 bases; junction bases outside the gene matches: 7. This CDR3 contains 15 residues. Germline assignment: CDR1 SGHRS and CDR2 YFSETQ.

The chain uses TRBV5-1 and TRBJ2-5, with D perhaps TRBD2 (5 bases). The CDR3 has 13 amino acids. The V gene's germline CDR1 is SGHRS and CDR2 YFSETQ. The V end was cut by 3 bases, the J end by 5 bases, with 11 bases between. In DNA, the CDR3 is TGCGCCAGCAGCTGGACTGGAGGTGAGACCCAGTACTTC. Translating gives CASSWTGGETQYF.

The chain is built from TRBV5-4 and TRBJ2-5, with TRBD1 identical over 7 bases. Germline-derived CDR1 and CDR2 are SGHNT and YYREEE (reference sequence). The CDR3 length is 15 residues. Trimming removed 2 bases from V and 5 bases from J; junction bases left unmatched: 9. CDR3 residues: CASSFRQGRSETQYF. In DNA form, the CDR3 reads TGTGCCAGCAGCTTTCGACAGGGAAGGTCGGAGACCCAGTACTTC.

The chain is built from TRBV19 and TRBJ1-5, with 7 bases aligning to TRBD1. The CDR3 loop spans 15 amino acids. CDR1 is LNHDA and CDR2 is SQIVND in the germline V gene (reference sequence). The V and J ends lost 2 bases and 6 bases, in that order; junction bases with no gene match: 7. The CDR3 loop is CASSIKGGRGQPQHF. In DNA, the CDR3 is TGTGCCAGTAGTATAAAAGGGGGCCGGGGTCAGCCCCAGCATTTT.

The V gene is TRBV12-3 or TRBV12-4, the J gene TRBJ2-5; D gene uncertain. The CDR3 sequence is 11 residues long. Trimming took off 5 bases at V and 7 bases at J, with 8 bases between the two ends. The CDR3 region has the DNA TGTGCCAGCAGTGATCTGCGGACCCAGTACTTC. It translates to CASSDLRTQYF.